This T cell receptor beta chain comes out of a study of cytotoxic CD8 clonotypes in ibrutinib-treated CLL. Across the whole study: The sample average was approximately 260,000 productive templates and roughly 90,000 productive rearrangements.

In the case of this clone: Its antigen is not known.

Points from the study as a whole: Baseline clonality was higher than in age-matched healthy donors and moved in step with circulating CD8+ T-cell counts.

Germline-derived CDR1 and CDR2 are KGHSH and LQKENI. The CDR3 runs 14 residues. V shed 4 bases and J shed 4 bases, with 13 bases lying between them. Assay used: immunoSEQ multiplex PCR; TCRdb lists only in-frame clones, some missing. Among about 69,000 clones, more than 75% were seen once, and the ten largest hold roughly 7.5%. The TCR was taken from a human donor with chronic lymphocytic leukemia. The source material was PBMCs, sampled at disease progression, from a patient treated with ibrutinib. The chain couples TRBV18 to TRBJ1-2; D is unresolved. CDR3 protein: CASSQSVDRYGYTF. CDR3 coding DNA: TGTGCCAGCTCACAGTCAGTCGATCGCTATGGCTACACCTTC.